This entry lists 29 T cell receptor beta chains sequenced from one sample in a study of siplizumab effects on memory and regulatory T cells. Coculturing was carried out on the mixed lymphocyte reaction cells. It lasted more than five days and was done at 37°C. These TCRs' antigens remain unknown. Sequencing used immunoSEQ multiplex PCR; TCRdb keeps in-frame clones, though not all of them. The sample yields over 12,000 clones, approximately 49% seen once. The sequenced sample consisted of CFSE-low (dividing) CD4+ T cells sorted from an allogeneic mixed lymphocyte reaction. The receptor source for this set is a human donor in good health; the cells came from an allogeneic mixed lymphocyte reaction.

The rearrangement links TRBV18 to TRBJ2-7; D ambiguous. The V gene's germline CDR1 is KGHSH and CDR2 LQKENI. This CDR3 is built from 13 residues. V was clipped by 3 bases and J by 5 bases, with 11 bases between them. The CDR3 DNA sequence: TGTGCCAGCTCACCGCAAGTGGAACACGAGCAGTACTTC. It specifies CASSPQVEHEQYF.

This clone showed up just a few times. In nucleotides, the CDR3 is TGTGCCAGCTCTCGACAGGGCTACGAGCAGTACTTC. This sequence encodes CASSRQGYEQYF. V usage is TRBV18 and J usage is TRBJ2-7; 7 positions match TRBD1. Germline V lookup: CDR1 KGHSH, CDR2 LQKENI. V dropped 6 bases and J dropped 3; count of bases not matched to a gene: 2. The CDR3 covers 12 residues.

The chain links TRBV30 to TRBJ1-1, with D possibly being TRBD1 (6 bases). The V gene lost 0 bases and the J gene lost 5 bases, with 10 bases spanning the gap. This CDR3 is built from 13 residues. In germline, CDR1 is GTSNPN, CDR2 SVGIG (reference sequence). The CDR3 reads CAWSVQGRTEAFF. Written as DNA, the CDR3 is TGTGCCTGGAGTGTACAGGGACGAACTGAAGCTTTCTTT.

This clone was counted between two and nine times. V is TRBV5-1 and J is TRBJ2-7; TRBD1 is a possible D gene (6 bases). Germline V gives CDR1 SGHRS, CDR2 YFSETQ. This CDR3 comprises 14 residues. Trimming removed 0 bases at V and 4 bases at J, with 11 bases between. CDR3: CASSLAPGVYEQYF. The CDR3 region has the DNA TGCGCCAGCAGCTTGGCTCCAGGGGTTTACGAGCAGTACTTC.

The V and J genes are TRBV6-5 and TRBJ1-2, with 12 bases fitting TRBD1. Germline V CDR1 and CDR2: MNHEY, SVGAGI. The CDR3 extends over 14 amino acids. V dropped 8 bases and J dropped 7; count of bases not matched to a gene: 8. CDR3 sequence reads: CASSRDRGRIGYTF. CDR3 coding DNA: TGTGCCAGCTCTCGGGACAGGGGGCGAATTGGCTACACCTTC.

With regard to this clone: The sample has other DNA sequences that encode this CDR3 too. The chain employs TRBV18 and TRBJ1-5, with D unresolved. Trimming stripped 2 bases from V and 3 bases from J, with 5 bases between. This CDR3 spans 13 amino acids. Germline V gene sequence: CDR1 KGHSH, CDR2 LQKENI. The CDR3 coding sequence is TGTGCCAGCTCACCATCTCTCAATCAGCCCCAGCATTTT. It is translated as CASSPSLNQPQHF.

The chain is built from TRBV2 and TRBJ2-5, with 7 bases fitting TRBD1. The CDR3 spans 14 residues. Germline loops: CDR1 SNHLY, CDR2 FYNNEI. The ends lost 6 bases at V and 2 bases at J; junction bases unmatched: 6. The CDR3 sequence: CASRRDRSQETQYF. The CDR3 DNA reads as TGTGCCAGCAGAAGGGACAGAAGTCAAGAGACCCAGTACTTC.

The rearrangement links TRBV5-1 to TRBJ2-3, with D possibly matching TRBD1 (5 bases). Germline V gene data show CDR1 as SGHRS and CDR2 as YFSETQ. CDR3 length equals 15 residues. Deletions cut 1 base from V and 5 bases from J, with 14 bases between. The CDR3: CASSLSTVQGDTQYF. The CDR3 DNA sequence: TGCGCCAGCAGCTTGTCGACAGTTCAAGGAGATACGCAGTATTTT.

This clone was seen more than once but under ten times. The V and J genes are TRBV11-2 and TRBJ2-3; tentative D call: TRBD2 (6 bases). Per the germline V gene, CDR1 is SGHAT and CDR2 is FQNNGV. This CDR3 region has 13 residues. V shed 6 bases and J shed 4 bases, with 11 bases lying between them. As DNA, the CDR3 is TGTGCCAGCAGGCGCGCGGGGCCAGATACGCAGTATTTT. It specifies CASRRAGPDTQYF.

The rearrangement links TRBV9 to TRBJ2-1; D is unresolved. The CDR3 is 12 residues long. Deletions cut 4 bases from V and 6 bases from J, with 8 bases between. Germline values: CDR1 SGDLS, CDR2 YYNGEE. CDR3 coding DNA: TGTGCCAGCAGCTTCGACGGCAATGAGCAGTTCTTC. It specifies CASSFDGNEQFF.

CDR3 sequence: CASSLDRDREQFF. The CDR3 bases are TGCGCCAGCAGCTTGGACCGGGACAGGGAGCAGTTCTTC. V gene TRBV5-1 combines with J gene TRBJ2-1; 8 positions match TRBD1. Germline trimming cut 0 bases from V and 10 bases from J; bases unmatched to any gene: 3. The CDR3 runs to 13 residues. Germline CDR1 SGHRS, CDR2 YFSETQ.

This clone was detected only a few times. V gene TRBV5-1 combines with J gene TRBJ2-1, with 11 positions matching TRBD1. V shed 0 bases, J shed 1 base, and the junction held 6 bases outside the gene matches. The CDR3 loop spans 18 amino acids. Germline V gene data show CDR1 as SGHRS and CDR2 as YFSETQ. The CDR3 region is CASSLGTGGGRSYNEQFF. The CDR3 bases are TGCGCCAGCAGCTTGGGGACAGGGGGCGGAAGGTCCTACAATGAGCAGTTCTTC. The whole variable domain, remainder taken from reference TRBV5-1 and TRBJ2-1, is KAGVTQTPRYLIKTRGQQVTLSCSPISGHRSVSWYQQTPGQGLQFLFEYFSETQRNKGNFPGRFSGRQFSNSRSEMNVSTLELGDSALYLCASSLGTGGGRSYNEQFFGPGTRLTVL.

The J gene is TRBJ2-7, the V gene TRBV11-2; 7 positions agree with TRBD2. This CDR3 has 14 residues. Trimming took 4 bases from V and 0 from J; bases not matched to a gene: 3. Germline V lookup: CDR1 SGHAT, CDR2 FQNNGV. The CDR3 sequence is CASSWGGSSYEQYF. The DNA for the CDR3 is TGTGCCAGCAGCTGGGGGGGGAGCTCCTACGAGCAGTACTTC.

This clone showed up just a few times. The gene calls are TRBV5-1 and TRBJ1-6, with 8 positions matching TRBD1. J was trimmed by 0 bases and V by 1 base; bases with no gene match: 3. Germline V gene lookup returns CDR1 SGHRS and CDR2 YFSETQ. The CDR3 has 17 amino acids. Here the CDR3 DNA reads TGCGCCAGCAGCTTGTCTGACAGGGGCTCCTATAATTCACCCCTCCACTTT. Encoded protein: CASSLSDRGSYNSPLHF.

By share of the sample, this clone is medium-sized. The CDR3 sequence is CASSSTGTSGRYTQYF. The CDR3 region has the DNA TGTGCCAGCAGTTCTACCGGGACTAGCGGGAGGTATACGCAGTATTTT. V usage is TRBV28 and J usage is TRBJ2-3; TRBD2 matches 15 bases. The CDR3 contains 16 residues. Per the germline V gene, CDR1 is MDHEN and CDR2 is SYDVKM. V shed 4 bases and J 7 bases; nucleotides not matched to a gene: 6.

J is TRBJ1-1 and V is TRBV9; D not resolved. CDR3 size: 14 residues. V was clipped by 0 bases and J by 0 bases, with 6 bases between them. Germline-derived CDR1 and CDR2 are SGDLS and YYNGEE. The CDR3 sequence is CASSVDTVNTEAFF. The CDR3 DNA reads TGTGCCAGCAGCGTAGATACGGTGAACACTGAAGCTTTCTTT.

In its sample, this clone was seen once. This sequence joins TRBV6-6 and TRBJ2-1; the match to TRBD2 covers 8 bases. Germline V CDR1 and CDR2: MNHNY, SVGAGI (reference sequence). V shed 11 bases and J 13 bases; nucleotides not matched to a gene: 10. The CDR3 is 11 amino acids. DNA of the CDR3: TGTGCCTCCGGGAGGGGGGAGTTACAGTTCTTC. It translates to CASGRGELQFF.

The J gene is TRBJ2-1, the V gene TRBV11-3, with TRBD2 matching over 16 bases. The CDR3 length is 16 residues. From germline, CDR1 is SGHNT and CDR2 YENEEA. V was pared by 4 bases and J by 9 bases, with 6 bases of the junction left unmatched. CDR3 nucleotides: TGTGCCAGCAGCTGGGGACTAGCGGGAGGGCCGGGTGAGCAGTTCTTC. Its protein is CASSWGLAGGPGEQFF.

Only one count was recorded for this clone. The rearrangement uses TRBV29-1 and TRBJ2-4, with 8 bases fitting TRBD1. Trimming at V came to 0 bases and at J to 12 bases, leaving 7 bases not matched to a gene. In germline, CDR1 is SQVTM, CDR2 ANQGSEA. The CDR3 spans 13 residues. The CDR3 DNA is TGCAGCGTTGAAGACAACAGGGGGTTTAGTCAGTACTTC. This sequence encodes CSVEDNRGFSQYF.

The J gene is TRBJ2-3, the V gene TRBV18, with a weak D call TRBD2 (6 bases). The CDR3 has 19 residues. V lost 2 bases to trimming and J lost 6 bases, with 27 bases between them. Per germline, CDR1 KGHSH and CDR2 LQKENI. The CDR3 sequence is CASSPFSPLALDLSDTQYF. CDR3 coding DNA: TGTGCCAGCTCACCATTTTCCCCGCTAGCGCTTGATCTTTCGGATACGCAGTATTTT.

A few counts support this clone. The chain recombines TRBV5-1 with TRBJ2-5; D gene unclear. The CDR3 has 13 amino acids. Germline CDR1 is SGHRS and CDR2 is YFSETQ. V lost 4 bases to trimming and J lost 0 bases, with 7 bases between them. CDR3 in DNA: TGCGCCAGCAGCGTCAGCTACCAAGAGACCCAGTACTTC. It codes for CASSVSYQETQYF.

A few counts support this clone. V is TRBV18 and J is TRBJ1-3; perhaps TRBD1 as D (5 bases). Trimming took 6 bases from V and 0 from J, leaving 15 bases between them. CDR1 KGHSH and CDR2 LQKENI come from the germline V gene. The CDR3 covers 16 residues. For the CDR3, the DNA is TGTGCCAGCTCCCGCGACAGTCTGTTCTCTGGAAACACCATATATTTT. This translates into CASSRDSLFSGNTIYF.

Concerning this clone: Other DNA sequences in the same sample also yield this CDR3. The chain uses TRBV30 and TRBJ1-2; tentative D call: TRBD1 (6 bases). The V and J ends lost 0 bases and 7 bases respectively, with 9 bases between them. In germline, CDR1 is GTSNPN, CDR2 SVGIG (reference sequence). The CDR3 has 12 amino acids. The CDR3 sequence: CAWSVLGAGYTF. The CDR3 nucleotides are TGTGCCTGGAGTGTATTGGGGGCTGGCTACACCTTC.

This clone came up a few times. The CDR3 sequence: CASSLEVTQYF. DNA of the CDR3: TGCGCCAGCAGCTTGGAGGTTACGCAGTATTTT. The chain couples TRBV5-1 to TRBJ2-3; D not certain. The CDR3 contains 11 residues. Germline assignment: CDR1 SGHRS and CDR2 YFSETQ. The V and J ends lost 0 bases and 8 bases respectively, with 4 bases between them.

The chain uses TRBV9 and TRBJ2-1; D gene uncertain. Germline lookup yields CDR1 SGDLS and CDR2 YYNGEE. This CDR3 spans 13 amino acids. V lost 7 bases and J lost 5, with 13 bases in between. The CDR3 coding sequence is TGTGCCAGCGAGAGGACGGACCACAATGAGCAGTTCTTC. This codes for CASERTDHNEQFF.

The chain has TRBV18 and TRBJ1-1; D is possibly TRBD1 (5 bases). This CDR3 spans 14 amino acids. CDR1 and CDR2 from the germline V gene are KGHSH and LQKENI. Trimming cost V 2 bases and J 4 bases, with 11 bases left between them. CDR3 region: CASSPNSQGTEAFF. Here the CDR3 DNA reads TGTGCCAGCTCACCAAACAGCCAGGGCACTGAAGCTTTCTTT.

The rearrangement uses TRBV4-2 and TRBJ2-7; 10 nucleotides agree with TRBD2. V shed 0 bases, J shed 2 bases, and the junction held 10 bases outside the gene matches. Germline V CDR1 and CDR2: LGHNA, YNFKEQ. This CDR3 has 18 amino acids. CDR3 sequence reads: CASSQEGLAGVGAYEQYF. The DNA of the CDR3 is TGTGCCAGCAGCCAAGAGGGGCTAGCGGGAGTCGGAGCCTACGAGCAGTACTTC.

The chain combines TRBV11-3 with TRBJ2-2, with D perhaps matching TRBD2 (5 bases). The V gene lost 8 bases and the J gene lost 1 base, with 11 bases spanning the gap. The CDR3 loop spans 14 amino acids. Germline CDR1 is SGHNT and CDR2 is YENEEA. Written as DNA, the CDR3 is TGTGCCAGCGGCGGTGGAGGGAACACCGGGGAGCTGTTTTTT. Its translation: CASGGGGNTGELFF.

In this sample, this clone turned up a few times. The V and J genes are TRBV9 and TRBJ1-1; 11 bases match TRBD1. The trim removed 5 bases at V and 3 bases at J, leaving 0 bases unmatched. CDR1 and CDR2 (germline): SGDLS, YYNGEE. The CDR3 has 13 amino acids. The CDR3 reads CASRGQGDTEAFF. CDR3 in DNA: TGTGCCAGCAGGGGACAGGGGGACACTGAAGCTTTCTTT. The complete variable domain, with remaining parts taken from reference TRBV9 and TRBJ1-1, reads DSGVTQTPKHLITATGQRVTLRCSPRSGDLSVYWYQQSLDQGLQFLIQYYNGEERAKGNILERFSAQQFPDLHSELNLSSLELGDSALYFCASRGQGDTEAFFGQGTRLTVV.